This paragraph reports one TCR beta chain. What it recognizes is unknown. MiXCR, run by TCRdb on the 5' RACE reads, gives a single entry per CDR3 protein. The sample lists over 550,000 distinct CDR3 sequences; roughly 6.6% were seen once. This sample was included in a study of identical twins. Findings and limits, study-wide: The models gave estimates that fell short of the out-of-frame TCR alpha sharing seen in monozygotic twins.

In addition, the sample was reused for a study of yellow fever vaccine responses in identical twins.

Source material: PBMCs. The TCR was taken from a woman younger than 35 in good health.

CDR3 loop: CASRGLAKEGREQETQYF. The CDR3, as DNA: TGTGCCAGCAGAGGACTAGCTAAAGAAGGGAGAGAGCAAGAGACCCAGTACTTC. The rearrangement uses TRBV25-1 and TRBJ2-5, with 8 bases lining up with TRBD2. V gave up 6 bases and J gave up 2 bases; unmatched junction bases: 17. The CDR3 has 18 residues. Germline CDR1 is MGHDK and CDR2 is SYGVNS.